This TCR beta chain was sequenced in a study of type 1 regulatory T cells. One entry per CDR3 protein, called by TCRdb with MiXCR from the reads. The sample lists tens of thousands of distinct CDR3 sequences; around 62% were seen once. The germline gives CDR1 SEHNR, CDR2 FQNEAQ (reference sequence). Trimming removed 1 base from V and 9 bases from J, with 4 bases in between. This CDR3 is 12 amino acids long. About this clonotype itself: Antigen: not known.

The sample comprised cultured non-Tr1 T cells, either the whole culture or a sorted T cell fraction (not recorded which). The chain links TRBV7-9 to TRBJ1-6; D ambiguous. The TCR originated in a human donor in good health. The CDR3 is CASSLVGSPLHF. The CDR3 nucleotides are TGTGCCAGCAGCTTAGTTGGTTCACCCCTCCACTTT.